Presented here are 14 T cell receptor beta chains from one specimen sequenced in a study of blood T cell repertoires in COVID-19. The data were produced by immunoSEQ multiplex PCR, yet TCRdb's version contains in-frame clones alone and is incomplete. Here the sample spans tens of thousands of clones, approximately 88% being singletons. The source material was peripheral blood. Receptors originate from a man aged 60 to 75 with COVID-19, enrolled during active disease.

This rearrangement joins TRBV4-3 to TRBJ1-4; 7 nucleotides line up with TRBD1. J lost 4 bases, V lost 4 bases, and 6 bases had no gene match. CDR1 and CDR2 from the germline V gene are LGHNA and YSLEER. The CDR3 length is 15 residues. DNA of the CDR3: TGCGCCAGCAGCCCTAGACAGGGAGGTAATGAAAAACTGTTTTTT. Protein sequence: CASSPRQGGNEKLFF.

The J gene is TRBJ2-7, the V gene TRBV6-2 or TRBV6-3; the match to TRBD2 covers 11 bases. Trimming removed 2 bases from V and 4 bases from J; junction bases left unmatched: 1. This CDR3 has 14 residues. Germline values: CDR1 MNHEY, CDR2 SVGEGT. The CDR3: CASSYGTSGYEQYF. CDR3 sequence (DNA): TGTGCCAGCAGTTACGGGACTAGCGGTTACGAGCAGTACTTC.

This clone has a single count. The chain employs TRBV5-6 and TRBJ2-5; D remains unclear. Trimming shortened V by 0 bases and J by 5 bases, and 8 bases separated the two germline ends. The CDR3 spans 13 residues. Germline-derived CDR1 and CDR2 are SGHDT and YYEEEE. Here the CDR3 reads CASSLGQWETQYF. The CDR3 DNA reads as TGTGCCAGCAGCTTGGGGCAGTGGGAGACCCAGTACTTC.

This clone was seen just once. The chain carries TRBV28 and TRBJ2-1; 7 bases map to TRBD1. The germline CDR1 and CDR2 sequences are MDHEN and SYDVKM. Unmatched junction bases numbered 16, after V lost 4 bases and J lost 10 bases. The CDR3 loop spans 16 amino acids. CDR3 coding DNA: TGTGCCAGCAGTTCCCCACAGGGGCATCAGAAGTACGAGCAGTTCTTC. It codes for CASSSPQGHQKYEQFF.

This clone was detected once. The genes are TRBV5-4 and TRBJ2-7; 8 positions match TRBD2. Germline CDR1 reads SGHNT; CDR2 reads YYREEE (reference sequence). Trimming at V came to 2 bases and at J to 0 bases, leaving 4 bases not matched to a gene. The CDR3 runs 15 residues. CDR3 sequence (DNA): TGTGCCAGCAGCTTCCGTCGGGGGGGCTCCTACGAGCAGTACTTC. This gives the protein CASSFRRGGSYEQYF.

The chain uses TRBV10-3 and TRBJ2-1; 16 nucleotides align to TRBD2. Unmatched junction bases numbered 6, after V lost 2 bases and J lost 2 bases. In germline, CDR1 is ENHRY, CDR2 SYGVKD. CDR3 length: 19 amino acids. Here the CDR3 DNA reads TGTGCCATCAGTGAGCTGGGACTAGCGGGAGGGACACCCTACAATGAGCAGTTCTTC. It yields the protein CAISELGLAGGTPYNEQFF.

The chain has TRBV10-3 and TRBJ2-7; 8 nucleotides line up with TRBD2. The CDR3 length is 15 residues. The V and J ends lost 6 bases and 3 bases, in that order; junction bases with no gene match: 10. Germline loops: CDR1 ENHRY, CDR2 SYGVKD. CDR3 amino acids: CAISPSGSGVYEQYF. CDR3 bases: TGTGCCATCAGCCCCTCGGGTAGCGGGGTCTACGAGCAGTACTTC.

CDR3 nucleotide sequence: TGTGCCAGCAGCATGCGTGTGGGAGGGCCTGGCACAGATACGCAGTATTTT. This translates into CASSMRVGGPGTDTQYF. The chain couples TRBV11-3 to TRBJ2-3; TRBD2 matches at 7 bases. Unmatched junction bases numbered 12, after V lost 5 bases and J lost 1 base. Germline CDR1 reads SGHNT; CDR2 reads YENEEA. This CDR3 has 17 amino acids.

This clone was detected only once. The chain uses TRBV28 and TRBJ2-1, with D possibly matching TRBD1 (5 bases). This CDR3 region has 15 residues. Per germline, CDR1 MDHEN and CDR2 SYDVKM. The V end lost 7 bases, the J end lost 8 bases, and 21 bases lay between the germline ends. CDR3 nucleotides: TGTGCCAGCACCCCTCATGGGGCCCTATGGGATGAGCAGTTCTTC. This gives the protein CASTPHGALWDEQFF.

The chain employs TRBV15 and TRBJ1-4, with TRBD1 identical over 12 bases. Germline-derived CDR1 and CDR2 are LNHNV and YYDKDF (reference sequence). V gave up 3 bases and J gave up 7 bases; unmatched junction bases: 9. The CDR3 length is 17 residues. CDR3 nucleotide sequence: TGTGCCACCAGCAGGGGGGACAGGGGGCCCCAAGGTGAAAAACTGTTTTTT. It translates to CATSRGDRGPQGEKLFF.

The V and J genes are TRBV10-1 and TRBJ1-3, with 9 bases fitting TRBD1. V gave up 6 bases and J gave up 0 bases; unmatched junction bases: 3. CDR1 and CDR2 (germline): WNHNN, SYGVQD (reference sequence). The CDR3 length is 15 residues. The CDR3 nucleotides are TGCGCCAGCAGGGGACAGGGAAGCTCTGGAAACACCATATATTTT. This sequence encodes CASRGQGSSGNTIYF.

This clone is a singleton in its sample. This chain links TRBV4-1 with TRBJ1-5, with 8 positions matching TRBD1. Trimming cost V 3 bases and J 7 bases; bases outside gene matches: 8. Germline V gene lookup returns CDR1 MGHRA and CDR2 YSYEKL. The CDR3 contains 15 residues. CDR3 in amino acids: CASSQEQGGWQPQHF. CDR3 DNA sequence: TGCGCCAGCAGCCAGGAACAGGGGGGGTGGCAGCCCCAGCATTTT.

This CDR3 is CAWGQGRWGANVLTF. Here the CDR3 DNA reads TGTGCCTGGGGACAGGGGAGATGGGGGGCCAACGTCCTGACTTTC. This chain connects TRBV30 to TRBJ2-6; 9 nucleotides agree with TRBD1. V gave up 5 bases and J gave up 4 bases; unmatched junction bases: 6. Germline CDR1 is GTSNPN and CDR2 is SVGIG (reference sequence). CDR3 length: 15 residues.

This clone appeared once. The CDR3: CASRFVGLADNEQFF. DNA for the CDR3: TGTGCCAGCAGGTTTGTAGGACTAGCGGACAATGAGCAGTTCTTC. The chain joins TRBV5-6 to TRBJ2-1; 10 bases line up with TRBD2. From germline, CDR1 is SGHDT and CDR2 YYEEEE. The CDR3 consists of 15 residues. V lost 5 bases, J lost 5 bases, and 7 bases stayed unmatched.